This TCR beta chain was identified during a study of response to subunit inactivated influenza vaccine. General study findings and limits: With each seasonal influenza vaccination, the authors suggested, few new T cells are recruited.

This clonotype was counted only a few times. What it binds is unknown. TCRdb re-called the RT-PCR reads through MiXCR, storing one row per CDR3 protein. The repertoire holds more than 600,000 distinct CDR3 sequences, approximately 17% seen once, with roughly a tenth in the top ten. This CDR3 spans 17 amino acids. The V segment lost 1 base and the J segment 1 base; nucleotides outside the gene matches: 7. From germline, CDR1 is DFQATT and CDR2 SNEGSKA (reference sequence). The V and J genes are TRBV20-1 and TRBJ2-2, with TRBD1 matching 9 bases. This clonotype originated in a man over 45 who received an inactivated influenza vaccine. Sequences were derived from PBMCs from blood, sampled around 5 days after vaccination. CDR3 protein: CSARATGGARNTGELFF. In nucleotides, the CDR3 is TGCAGTGCTAGAGCTACAGGGGGCGCAAGGAACACCGGGGAGCTGTTTTTT.